The next 12 T cell receptor beta chains were all read from a single sample in a study of blood T cells in healthy people across ages (dated by TCRdb to the mid-2010s). Receptors were amplified or captured by 5' RACE. The run used an Illumina HiSeq 2500. A second PCR of roughly 6 to 11 cycles was run with a J-beta primer mix and a sample-barcoded 5' primer. TCRdb trimmed the raw reads at Q25, called clones with MiXCR and kept productive beta chains. Entries that share a CDR3 protein sequence are merged under the most common genes and DNA. The sample profile shows fewer than 700,000 distinct CDR3 sequences; approximately 40% of them were found once. Of the sample, 30% is held by the ten largest clones. The sample consisted of blood. These receptors were taken from a man older than 75 in good health.

The chain is built from TRBV9 and TRBJ2-3; D tentatively reads TRBD1 or TRBD2 (5 bases each). Trimming removed 0 bases at V and 1 base at J, with 9 bases between. This CDR3 contains 15 residues. Germline CDR1 and CDR2: SGDLS and YYNGEE. The CDR3 sequence: CASSVGGVRTDTQYF. The CDR3 bases are TGTGCCAGCAGCGTAGGAGGGGTTCGCACAGATACGCAGTATTTT.

The CDR3 DNA is TGTGCCAGCAGCGTTAACCCCTCATCGGAGCAGTTCTTC. This codes for CASSVNPSSEQFF. This chain connects TRBV9 to TRBJ2-1, with D unclear. The CDR3 contains 13 residues. V lost 2 bases to trimming and J lost 10 bases, with 13 bases between them. CDR1 and CDR2 (germline): SGDLS, YYNGEE.

This clonotype was observed once. The V call is TRBV20-1, the J call TRBJ2-7; D may be TRBD1 (7 bases). This CDR3 has 13 amino acids. V was pared by 5 bases and J by 5 bases, with 16 bases between. Per the germline V gene, CDR1 is DFQATT and CDR2 is SNEGSKA (reference sequence). In DNA form, the CDR3 reads TGCAGTGCTGCGGGACAGCTAAACGACGAGCAGTACTTC. It encodes CSAAGQLNDEQYF.

CDR3 loop: CASKGRDREFCEQYF. As DNA, the CDR3 is TGTGCCAGCAAAGGCCGGGACAGGGAGTTTTGCGAGCAGTACTTC. This chain links TRBV28 with TRBJ2-7, with TRBD1 matching over 9 bases. Germline V gene sequence: CDR1 MDHEN, CDR2 SYDVKM. V shed 7 bases, J shed 6 bases, and the junction held 13 bases outside the gene matches. The CDR3 is 15 amino acids. Supplemented by reference TRBV28 and TRBJ2-7, the full variable domain reads DVKVTQSSRYLVKRTGEKVFLECVQDMDHENMFWYRQDPGLGLRLIYFSYDVKMKEKGDIPEGYSVSREKKERFSLILESASTNQTSMYLCASKGRDREFCEQYFGPGTRLTVT.

This clonotype was counted only a few times. V usage is TRBV25-1 and J usage is TRBJ2-3; possibly TRBD2 for D (6 bases). There are 13 residues in the CDR3. The V gene's germline CDR1 is MGHDK and CDR2 SYGVNS. V lost 6 bases to trimming and J lost 5 bases, with 12 bases between them. CDR3 protein: CASRLLGGDTQYF. CDR3 DNA: TGTGCCAGCAGGCTCTTGGGAGGAGATACGCAGTATTTT.

This clonotype was picked up many times. V usage is TRBV7-2 and J usage is TRBJ2-7; no definite D call. This CDR3 has 14 amino acids. V dropped 1 base and J dropped 2 bases, with 9 bases sitting between them. CDR1 is SGHTA and CDR2 is FQGNSA in the germline V gene. The CDR3 loop reads CASSLGGKPYEQYF. The CDR3 bases are TGTGCCAGCAGCTTAGGTGGAAAACCCTACGAGCAGTACTTC. The full variable domain, in which reference TRBV7-2 and TRBJ2-7 provide the parts outside the CDR3, is GAGVSQSPSNKVTEKGKDVELRCDPISGHTALYWYRQSLGQGLEFLIYFQGNSAPDKSGLPSDRFSAERTGGSVSTLTIQRTQQEDSAVYLCASSLGGKPYEQYFGPGTRLTVT.

Only one count was recorded for this clonotype. The CDR3 reads CSANGPMGTDTQYF. CDR3 nucleotides: TGCAGTGCTAACGGACCCATGGGCACAGATACGCAGTATTTT. This chain connects TRBV20-1 to TRBJ2-3; D is undetermined. Between the trimmed V and J ends, which lost 4 bases and 1 base, there was a span of 12 bases. CDR1 and CDR2 (germline): DFQATT, SNEGSKA (reference sequence). CDR3 size: 14 residues.

Points on this clonotype: A read error is possible here, since a much larger clone lies one base away. The chain carries TRBV27 and TRBJ2-7, with a weak D call TRBD2 (5 bases). V dropped 2 bases and J dropped 2 bases, with 13 bases sitting between them. The CDR3 is 15 residues long. Per the germline V gene, CDR1 is MNHEY and CDR2 is SMNVEV (reference sequence). This CDR3 is CASSLGLASPYEQYF. The CDR3 bases are TGTGCCAGCAGTTTAGGGCTAGCTAGCCCCTACGAGCAGTACTTC.

The chain carries TRBV7-2 and TRBJ2-1; TRBD1 agrees at 8 bases. Germline values: CDR1 SGHTA, CDR2 FQGNSA. The CDR3 extends over 14 amino acids. The ends lost 5 bases at V and 10 bases at J; junction bases unmatched: 10. The CDR3, as DNA: TGTGCCAGCAGCCCGGCGAGACAGGGGCACGAGCAGTTCTTC. Translation: CASSPARQGHEQFF.

The J gene is TRBJ1-5, the V gene TRBV2; D is undetermined. Looked up from germline, CDR1 is SNHLY and CDR2 is FYNNEI. V was pared by 6 bases and J by 3 bases, with 12 bases between. This CDR3 is 14 amino acids long. CDR3 bases: TGTGCCAGCAGCCCTCAGAGCCTCAATCAGCCCCAGCATTTT. Translated: CASSPQSLNQPQHF.

The chain employs TRBV20-1 and TRBJ2-4; TRBD2 aligns across 8 bases. Trimming at V came to 3 bases and at J to 13 bases, leaving 14 bases not matched to a gene. The CDR3 runs 14 residues. The germline CDR1 and CDR2 sequences are DFQATT and SNEGSKA (reference sequence). CDR3 in DNA: TGCAGTGCTAGGGGGCGGGGGGACGGAAATGAGCAGTACTTC. Translated, it gives CSARGRGDGNEQYF.

This clonotype was counted a few times. The V and J genes are TRBV6-2 or TRBV6-3 and TRBJ1-5; D is unresolved. The CDR3 has 14 residues. Germline V CDR1 and CDR2: MNHEY, SVGEGT. With 2 bases removed from V and 6 bases from J, the gap between germline ends came to 11 bases. In nucleotides, the CDR3 is TGTGCCAGCAGTTACAACTATGAGATTCAGCCCCAGCATTTT. This codes for CASSYNYEIQPQHF.